The rows below give T cell receptor beta chains drawn from one sample of a study of T cells in localized non-small cell lung cancer. Using immunoSEQ multiplex PCR, the repertoire was profiled, and TCRdb retains in-frame clones only, with some absent. The sample records about 24,000 clones, roughly 88% being singletons. This sample comprised PBMCs, obtained before any cancer treatment. The receptors here all came from a man between 35 and 75 years old with stage II lung adenocarcinoma. CDR3s include the opening cysteine and the closing phenylalanine or tryptophan. Only part of the rows carry a size: once, few, many, or a class if the clone is expanded.

clone_size | v_call | cdr3_length | cdr3_aa
- | TRBV5-5 | 14 | CASSPGVRNTEAFF
- | TRBV21-1 | 17 | CASSLRQGSLSTDTQYF
- | TRBV29-1 | 12 | CSVLPGVTEAFF
once | TRBV2 | 15 | CASSDGTARNYGYTF
- | TRBV10-3 | 13 | CAINDGITTEAFF
once | TRBV7-8 | 13 | CASSRGLGEKLFF
- | TRBV27 | 18 | CASAKLAGEWGSYNEQFF
- | TRBV7-3 | 15 | CASSLNPSGAEGQYF
- | TRBV7-6 | 14 | CASRSLAGDNEQFF
- | TRBV30 | 17 | CAWSVVGSRKSYYEQYF
- | TRBV27 | 13 | CASRRDRLGKLFF
- | TRBV4-3 | 18 | CASSQDPSGGRRGNEQFF
- | TRBV19 | 13 | CASSSRGGETQYF
once | TRBV14 | 14 | CASSQRYWETEAFF
- | TRBV11-2 | 13 | CASSFASEGEQFF
once | TRBV7-2 | 13 | CATALTGSYEQYF
- | TRBV7-2 | 14 | CASSFGQGTYEQYF
once | TRBV9 | 15 | CASSVGSTGANVLTF
- | TRBV28 | 12 | CASSGQRGTQYF
- | TRBV4-1 | 16 | CASSQDLLFPGEGYTF
- | TRBV11-2 | 16 | CASSGQGVSPPYEQYF
- | TRBV2 | 13 | CASRLTASEKLFF
- | TRBV28 | 15 | CASSRGGGRFTEAFF
- | TRBV6-1 | 15 | CASSVGHERNNEQFF
- | TRBV4-3 | 17 | CASSLGAGGSSYNEQFF
- | TRBV6-1 | 13 | CASRVGQGSGYTF
- | TRBV14 | 13 | CASNRAGGETQYF
- | TRBV6-5 | 11 | CASSYLQEQFF
- | TRBV7-3 | 14 | CATATSGGLYEQYF
- | TRBV10-3 | 15 | CAIAAPKEQGAEAFF
- | TRBV10-3 | 15 | CAISESGTGTGEQYF
- | TRBV25-1 | 14 | CASSEPGSDYGYTF
- | TRBV19 | 15 | CASRQGKGGNQPQHF
- | TRBV16 | 16 | CASSQRGQGPYQPQHF
- | TRBV14 | 12 | CASSQTLETQYF
- | TRBV9 | 15 | CASSASGRGLNEQFF
- | TRBV5-8 | 18 | CASSLEAWGLPNHNEQFF
- | TRBV4-3 | 15 | CASSQDAQDDYGYTF
- | TRBV5-6 | 12 | CASSGQAKAQYF
- | TRBV19 | 13 | CASSTGSQETQYF